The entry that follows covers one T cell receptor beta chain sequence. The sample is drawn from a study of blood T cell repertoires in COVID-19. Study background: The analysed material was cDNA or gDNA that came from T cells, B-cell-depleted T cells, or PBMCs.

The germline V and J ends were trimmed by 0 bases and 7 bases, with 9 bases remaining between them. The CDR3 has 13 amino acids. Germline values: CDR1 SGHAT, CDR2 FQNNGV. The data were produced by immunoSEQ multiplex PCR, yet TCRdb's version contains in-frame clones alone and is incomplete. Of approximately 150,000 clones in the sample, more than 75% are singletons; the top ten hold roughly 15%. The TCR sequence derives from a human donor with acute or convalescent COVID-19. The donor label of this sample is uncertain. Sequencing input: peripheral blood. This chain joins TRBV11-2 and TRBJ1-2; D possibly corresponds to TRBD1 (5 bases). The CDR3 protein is CASSLDRDGGYTF. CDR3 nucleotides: TGTGCCAGCAGCTTAGACAGGGATGGTGGCTACACCTTC.